Reported below is one T cell receptor beta chain. It lacks a known antigen. Nothing much larger sits one base from this clone, and base qualities are not available. TCR CDR3 regions were amplified from genomic DNA by multiplex PCR using the deep immunoSEQ assay. For each cell subset, the extracted genomic DNA was distributed evenly across all wells of several immunoSEQ 96-well plates, and each plate served as one replicate. Each replicate PCR for sorted subsets received around 0.2 ug genomic DNA, equal to roughly 29,000 T cell genomes. The purified libraries were quantified using a Qubit 3.0 fluorometer, sized with a Bioanalyzer 2100, and then quantified again using the KAPA Library Quantification kit. Each immunoSEQ 96-well plate was sequenced on its own single-read 150-cycle Illumina NextSeq 550 flow cell. As for how the authors treated the data: The immunoSEQ output contained only junctional sequences without quality scores, so filtering could not match that applied to full-length reads. Sequences were annotated with PyIR, a Python wrapper for IgBLAST v1.9, using IMGT germline references to assign V/J genes and CDR3. Reads were removed for weak V/J assignments (E-value above 1e-6), missing CDR3, stop codons, out-of-frame junctions, or ambiguous translated residues. V3J clonotypes were defined as sequences sharing an identical inferred V gene, J gene, and CDR3 amino acid sequence. To compute the percentage overlap between repertoires, the number of shared unique clonotypes was divided by the size of the smaller repertoire. Three approaches were used to assess repertoire richness: RTK rarefaction, the Chao1 estimator, and Recon v2.1 estimates of unobserved clonotypes. For all TCRbeta clonotypes obtained by the gDNA method from a handful of donors, generation probabilities were computed with OLGA. Imported from immuneACCESS, the table was reduced by TCRdb to in-frame sequences with V and J called. These copies leave out some clones; in studies compared against another copy, an unresolved V gene accounts for under half, and the cause of the remainder is not known. V, J and clone size were drawn from that table, and D and trimming were deduced from the DNA. This sample has millions of clones in its table, and 93% of those were observed once. The ten most abundant clones make up 0.39% of the sample.

CDR1 and CDR2, per the germline V gene (reference sequence), are MNHEY and SMNVEV. V is pared back by 0 bases and J by 0 bases, with 15 bases lying between the germline termini. The CDR3 contains 18 residues, cysteine and phenylalanine counted. Only the CDR3 region is kept as DNA, spanning 54 bases read in frame from base 1. This record comes from a study of shared clonotypes between healthy human individuals (dated by TCRdb to 2019 to 2021). Background for the entire study: A few men and two women, aged 18 to 49 years, made up the cohort. Libraries were prepared and TCR repertoires were sequenced by different laboratories using diverse techniques, in order to increase sequencing depth and limit assay-specific biases. Each donor's leukapheresis produced roughly between roughly 0.9 and 9 billion PBMCs. Per donor, three plates each were used for CD4 naive and CD4 memory, two for CD8 naive, and one for CD8 memory. Blood TCR repertoires of roughly 5 healthy adults were deeply sequenced to estimate repertoire size and the extent of clonotype sharing between individuals.

Points the paper makes about the study in general: Because the study included only a small number of donors, the genetic and exposure-history diversity represented was limited. Even with the large sequencing depth, rarefaction of the sorted-subset datasets indicated that sequencing was incomplete. Naive subsets generally had larger estimated clonotype richness than memory subsets did. Pairwise subsampling led to the expectation that sequencing depth would affect the degree of clonotype sharing among donors. Compared with non-shared clonotypes, the clonotypes found in all four sorted-subset donors had higher generation probabilities. When a handful of donors were compared, the shared fraction of clonotypes was roughly 5% for naive CD4, about 4% for naive CD8, more than 2% for memory CD4, and 0.35% to 0.5% for memory CD8. Sampling was restricted to blood, and TCR repertoires in tissues likely differ from the TCR repertoires found in blood.

Healthy HIV-negative adults with no recently reported acute infections or vaccinations were included as donors. All donors were Caucasian adults living in Nashville, Tennessee, USA. CD4+ T cells were enriched through magnetic negative selection, after which naive cells were positively selected on CD45RA and the remaining negative fraction served as the memory subset. Blood was obtained by leukapheresis, after which PBMCs were separated by Ficoll-Histopaque density gradient centrifugation and cryopreserved in liquid nitrogen vapor phase. Analytical flow cytometry was used to check the purity and quantity of every magnetically sorted T cell population. Genomic DNA was isolated from each sorted fraction and quantified by UV absorbance on a Nanodrop 2000c.

Recombination connected TRBV27 to TRBJ1-5, with the D gene not clear enough to name. This receptor was taken from a man younger than 35 in good health. Some clones in this sample may be carry-over from other donors' samples. The sample taken for sequencing was naive CD4+ T cells from PBMCs. The sample's cell subset or site label, decoded: CD45RA+ positively selected. The CDR3 protein: CASSLSGYDPYSNQPQHF. The sequence in DNA is TGTGCCAGCAGTTTATCAGGGTACGATCCGTATAGCAATCAGCCCCAGCATTTT.